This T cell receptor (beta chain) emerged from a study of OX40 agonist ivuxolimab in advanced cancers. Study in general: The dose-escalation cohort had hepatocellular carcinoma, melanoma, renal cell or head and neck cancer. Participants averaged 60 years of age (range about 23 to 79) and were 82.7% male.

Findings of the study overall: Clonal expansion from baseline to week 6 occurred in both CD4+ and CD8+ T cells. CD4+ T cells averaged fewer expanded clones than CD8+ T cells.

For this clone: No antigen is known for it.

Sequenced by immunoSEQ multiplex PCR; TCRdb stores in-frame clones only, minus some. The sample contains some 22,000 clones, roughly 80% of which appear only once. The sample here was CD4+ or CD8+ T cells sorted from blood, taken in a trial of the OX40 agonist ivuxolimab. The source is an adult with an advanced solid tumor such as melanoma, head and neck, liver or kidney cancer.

The CDR3 is CASSQFLGGDNYEQYF. The CDR3 DNA reads as TGCGCCAGCAGTCAATTTTTGGGGGGCGATAACTACGAGCAGTACTTC. V gene TRBV23-1 combines with J gene TRBJ2-7; either TRBD1 or TRBD2 may fit D (6 bases each). TRBV23-1 falls under the ORF class, with uncertain function. Between the trimmed V and J ends, which lost 1 base and 3 bases, there was a span of 16 bases. This CDR3 has 16 residues.